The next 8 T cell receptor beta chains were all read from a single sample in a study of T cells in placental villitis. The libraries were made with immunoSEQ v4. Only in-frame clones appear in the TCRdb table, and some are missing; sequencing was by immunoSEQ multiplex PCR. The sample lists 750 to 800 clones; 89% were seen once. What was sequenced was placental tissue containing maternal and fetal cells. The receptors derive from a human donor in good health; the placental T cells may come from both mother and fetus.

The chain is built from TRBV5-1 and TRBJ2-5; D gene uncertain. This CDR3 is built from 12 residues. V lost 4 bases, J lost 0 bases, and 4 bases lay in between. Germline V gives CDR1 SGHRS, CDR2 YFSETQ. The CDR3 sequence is CASSPNQETQYF. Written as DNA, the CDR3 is TGCGCCAGCAGCCCCAACCAAGAGACCCAGTACTTC.

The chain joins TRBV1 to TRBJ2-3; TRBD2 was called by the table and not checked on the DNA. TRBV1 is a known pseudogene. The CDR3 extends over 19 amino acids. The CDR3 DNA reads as TGCACCAGCAGCCCGAAACCCAGGGCTAGCGGGAGTTGGGCAGATACGCAGTATTTT. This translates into CTSSPKPRASGSWADTQYF.

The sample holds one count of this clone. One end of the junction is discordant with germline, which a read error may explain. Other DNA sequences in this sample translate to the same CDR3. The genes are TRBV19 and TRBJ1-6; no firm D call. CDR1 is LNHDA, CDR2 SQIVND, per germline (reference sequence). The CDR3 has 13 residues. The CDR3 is CASSTFLNSPLHF. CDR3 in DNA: TGTGCCAGTTCGACATTCTTGAATTCACCCCTTCACTTT.

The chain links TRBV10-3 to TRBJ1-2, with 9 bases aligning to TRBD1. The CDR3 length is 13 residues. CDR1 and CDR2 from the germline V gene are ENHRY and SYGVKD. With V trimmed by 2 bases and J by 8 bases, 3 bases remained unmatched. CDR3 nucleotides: TGTGCCATCAGTGAGCATACAGGGGGCGGCTACACCTTC. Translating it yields CAISEHTGGGYTF.

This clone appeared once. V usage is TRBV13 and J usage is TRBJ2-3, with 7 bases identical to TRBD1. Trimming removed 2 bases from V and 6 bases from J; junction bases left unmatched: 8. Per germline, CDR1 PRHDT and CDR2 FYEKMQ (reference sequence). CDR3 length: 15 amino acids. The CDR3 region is CASSLRQGSLDTQYF. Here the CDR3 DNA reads TGTGCCAGCAGCTTACGACAGGGAAGCTTGGATACGCAGTATTTT.

CDR3 coding DNA: TGCGCCAGCAGCTTGGTAGTGGGACCTTCGACAAATACGCAGTATTTT. As protein: CASSLVVGPSTNTQYF. This chain uses TRBV5-1 with TRBJ2-3; D is possibly TRBD1 or TRBD2 (5 bases each). Germline CDR1 is SGHRS and CDR2 is YFSETQ. V gave up 0 bases and J gave up 7 bases, with 18 bases separating them. The CDR3 totals 16 residues.

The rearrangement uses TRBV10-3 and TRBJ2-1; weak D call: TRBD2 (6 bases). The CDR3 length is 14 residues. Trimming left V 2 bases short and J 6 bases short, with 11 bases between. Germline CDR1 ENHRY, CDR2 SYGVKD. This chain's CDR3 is CAISEGTLSNEQFF. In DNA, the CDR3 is TGTGCCATCAGTGAGGGGACTCTATCCAATGAGCAGTTCTTC.

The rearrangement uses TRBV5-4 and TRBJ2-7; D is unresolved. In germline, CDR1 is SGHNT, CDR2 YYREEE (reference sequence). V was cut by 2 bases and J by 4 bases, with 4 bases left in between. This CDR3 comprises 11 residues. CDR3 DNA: TGTGCCAGCAGCTTCGGGTACGAGCAGTACTTC. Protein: CASSFGYEQYF.